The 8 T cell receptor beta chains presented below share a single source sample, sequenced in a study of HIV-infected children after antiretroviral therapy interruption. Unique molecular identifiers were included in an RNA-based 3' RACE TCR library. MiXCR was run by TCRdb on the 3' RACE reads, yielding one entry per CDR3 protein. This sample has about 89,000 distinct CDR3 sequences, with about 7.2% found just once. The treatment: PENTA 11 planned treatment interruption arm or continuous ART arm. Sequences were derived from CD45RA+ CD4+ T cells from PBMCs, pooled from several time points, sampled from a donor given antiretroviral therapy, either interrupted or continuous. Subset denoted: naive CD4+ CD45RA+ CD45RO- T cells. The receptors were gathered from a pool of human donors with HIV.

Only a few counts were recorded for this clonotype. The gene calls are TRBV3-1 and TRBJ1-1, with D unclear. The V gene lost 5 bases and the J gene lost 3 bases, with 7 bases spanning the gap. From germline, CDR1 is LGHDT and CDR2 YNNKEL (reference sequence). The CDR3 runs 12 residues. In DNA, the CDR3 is TGTGCCAGCAGCACGGGTTACACTGAAGCTTTCTTT. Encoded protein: CASSTGYTEAFF.

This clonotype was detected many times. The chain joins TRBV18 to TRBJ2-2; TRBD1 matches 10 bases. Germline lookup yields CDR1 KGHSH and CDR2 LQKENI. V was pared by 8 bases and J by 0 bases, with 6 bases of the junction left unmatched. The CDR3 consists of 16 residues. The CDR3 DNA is TGTGCCAGCACTCGACAGGGGGCAACGAACACCGGGGAGCTGTTTTTT. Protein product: CASTRQGATNTGELFF.

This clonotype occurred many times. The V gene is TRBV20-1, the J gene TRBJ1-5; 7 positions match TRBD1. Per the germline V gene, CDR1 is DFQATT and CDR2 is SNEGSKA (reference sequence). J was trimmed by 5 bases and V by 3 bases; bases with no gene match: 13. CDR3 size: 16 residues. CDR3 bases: TGCAGTGCTAGTAGCCCGGACAGGCAGGCCCATCAGCCCCAGCATTTT. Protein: CSASSPDRQAHQPQHF.

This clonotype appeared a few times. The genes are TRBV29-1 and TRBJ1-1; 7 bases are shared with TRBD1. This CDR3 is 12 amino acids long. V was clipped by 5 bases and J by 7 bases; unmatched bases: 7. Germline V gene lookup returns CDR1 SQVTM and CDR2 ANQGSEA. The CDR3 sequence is CSVLYRGGEAFF. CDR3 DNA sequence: TGCAGCGTTTTATACAGGGGAGGTGAAGCTTTCTTT.

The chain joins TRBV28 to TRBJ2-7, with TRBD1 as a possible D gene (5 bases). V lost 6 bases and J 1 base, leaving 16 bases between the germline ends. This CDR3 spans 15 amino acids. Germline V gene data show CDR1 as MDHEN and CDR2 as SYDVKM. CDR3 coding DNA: TGTGCCAGCAGACCGCAGGGAAGGTCATCCTACGAGCAGTACTTC. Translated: CASRPQGRSSYEQYF.

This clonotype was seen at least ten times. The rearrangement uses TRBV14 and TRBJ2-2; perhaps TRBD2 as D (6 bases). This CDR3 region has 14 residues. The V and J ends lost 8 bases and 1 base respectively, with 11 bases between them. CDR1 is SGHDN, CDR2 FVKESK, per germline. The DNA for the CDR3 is TGTGCCAGCCGCGGGGCAGTGAACACCGGGGAGCTGTTTTTT. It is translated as CASRGAVNTGELFF.

CDR3 amino acids: CSAATGVSGNTIYF. As DNA, the CDR3 is TGCAGTGCTGCAACAGGGGTCTCTGGAAACACCATATATTTT. The V gene is TRBV20-1, the J gene TRBJ1-3, with 7 bases aligning to TRBD1. Looked up from germline, CDR1 is DFQATT and CDR2 is SNEGSKA (reference sequence). The CDR3 contains 14 residues. J was trimmed by 0 bases and V by 5 bases; bases with no gene match: 4.

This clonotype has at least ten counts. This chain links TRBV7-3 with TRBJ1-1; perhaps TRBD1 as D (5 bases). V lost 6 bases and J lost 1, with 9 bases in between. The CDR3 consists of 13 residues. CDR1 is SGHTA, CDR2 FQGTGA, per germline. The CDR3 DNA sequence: TGTGCCAGCAGAAACCAGGGGAACACTGAAGCTTTCTTT. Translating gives CASRNQGNTEAFF. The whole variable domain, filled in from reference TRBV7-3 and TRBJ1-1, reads GAGVSQTPSNKVTEKGKYVELRCDPISGHTALYWYRQSLGQGPEFLIYFQGTGAADDSGLPNDRFFAVRPEGSVSTLKIQRTERGDSAVYLCASRNQGNTEAFFGQGTRLTVV.